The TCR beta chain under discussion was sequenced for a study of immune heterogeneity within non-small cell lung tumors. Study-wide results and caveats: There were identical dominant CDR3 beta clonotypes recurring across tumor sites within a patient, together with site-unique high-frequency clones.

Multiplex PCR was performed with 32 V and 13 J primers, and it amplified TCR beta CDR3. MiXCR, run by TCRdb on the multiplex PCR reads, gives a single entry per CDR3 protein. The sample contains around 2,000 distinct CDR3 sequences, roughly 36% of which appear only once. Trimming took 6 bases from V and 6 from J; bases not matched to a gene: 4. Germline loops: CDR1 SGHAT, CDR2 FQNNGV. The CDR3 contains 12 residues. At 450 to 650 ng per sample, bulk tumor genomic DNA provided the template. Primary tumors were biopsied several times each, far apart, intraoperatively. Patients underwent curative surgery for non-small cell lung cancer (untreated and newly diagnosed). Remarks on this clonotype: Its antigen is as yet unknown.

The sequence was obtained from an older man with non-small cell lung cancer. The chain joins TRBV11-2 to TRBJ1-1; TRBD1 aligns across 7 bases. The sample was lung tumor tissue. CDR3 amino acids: CASRRQGPEAFF. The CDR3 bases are TGTGCCAGCAGAAGACAGGGCCCTGAAGCTTTCTTT.